The rows below give T cell receptor beta chains drawn from one sample of a study of blood T cell repertoires in COVID-19. The table came from immunoSEQ multiplex PCR; TCRdb's copy has only in-frame clones and leaves some out. This sample has hundreds of thousands of clones, with less than 90% found just once. The sample was PBMCs or T cells enriched from blood (not recorded which). These TCRs come from a woman younger than 45 who had recovered from COVID-19. The CDR3 runs from the conserved cysteine through the conserved F or W. The D gene is left open where the match is weak. Clone size, where shown, is once, few, many, or a class for clones that have expanded.

j_call d_call v_call clone_size cdr3_aa cdr3_nt
TRBJ1-5 - TRBV19 once CASRQTGGPNQPQHF TGTGCCAGTAGACAGACAGGCGGGCCCAATCAGCCCCAGCATTTT
TRBJ2-6 - TRBV12-5 - CASGLDGLSGANVLTF TGTGCTAGTGGTTTGGATGGCCTCTCTGGGGCCAACGTCCTGACTTTC
TRBJ1-2 TRBD1 TRBV27 - CASSRTGTGILGYTF TGTGCCAGCAGTCGTACCGGGACAGGAATTTTAGGCTACACCTTC
TRBJ2-5 - TRBV21-1 - CASSKIEGRGYLETQYF TGTGCCAGCAGCAAAATCGAGGGGAGGGGGTACTTAGAGACCCAGTACTTC
TRBJ1-1 - TRBV6-5 - CASSYSGGGTEAFF TGTGCCAGCAGTTACTCGGGCGGGGGCACTGAAGCTTTCTTT
TRBJ2-7 - TRBV14 - CASSQVNYEQYF TGTGCCAGCAGCCAAGTTAACTACGAGCAGTACTTC
TRBJ1-1 - TRBV21-1 - CASSRMPWRVNTEAFF TGTGCCAGCAGCAGGATGCCCTGGAGAGTGAACACTGAAGCTTTCTTT
TRBJ1-3 - TRBV24-1 - CATEVQEDLFSGNTIYF TGTGCCACCGAGGTACAGGAAGACCTTTTCTCTGGAAACACCATATATTTT
TRBJ1-5 TRBD1 TRBV5-6 once CASSSRGQTSDQPQHF TGTGCCAGCAGCTCCAGGGGACAGACTAGCGATCAGCCCCAGCATTTT
TRBJ1-5 TRBD1 TRBV12-5 - CASGGTGGNQPQHF TGTGCTAGTGGGGGGACAGGGGGCAATCAGCCCCAGCATTTT
TRBJ2-7 - TRBV30 - CAWSSNSPEQYF TGTGCCTGGAGTTCTAACAGTCCCGAGCAGTACTTC
TRBJ2-2 - TRBV6-5 - CASSPYGQNTGELFF TGTGCCAGCAGTCCTTACGGACAGAACACCGGGGAGCTGTTTTTT
TRBJ2-7 - TRBV7-8 - CASSLGTRGISYEQYF TGTGCCAGCAGCTTGGGCACCAGGGGCATCTCCTACGAGCAGTACTTC
TRBJ2-7 - TRBV10-3 - CAISVAGEGNEQYF TGTGCCATCAGTGTGGCAGGGGAGGGCAACGAGCAGTACTTC
TRBJ2-7 - TRBV24-1 - CATSVQARIGARYEQYF TGTGCCACCAGTGTCCAGGCCAGGATAGGGGCCCGCTACGAGCAGTACTTC
TRBJ1-2 - TRBV11-2 once CASSLVLGVYTF TGTGCCAGCAGCCTTGTCCTGGGCGTTTACACCTTC
TRBJ2-7 TRBD1 TRBV19 - CASSIGGTGGFGEQYF TGTGCCAGTAGTATAGGCGGGACAGGGGGCTTCGGCGAGCAGTACTTC
TRBJ1-2 TRBD1 TRBV5-1 - CASSGGGTVRGYTF TGCGCCAGCAGTGGTGGTGGGACAGTGCGTGGCTACACCTTC
TRBJ2-1 TRBD1 TRBV7-2 - CARDRQGWTYNEQFF TGTGCCAGGGACCGACAGGGGTGGACCTACAATGAGCAGTTCTTC
TRBJ1-1 - TRBV19 - CASTLGRGGTEAFF TGTGCCAGTACCCTCGGTCGGGGGGGCACTGAAGCTTTCTTT
TRBJ2-6 - TRBV10-3 - CAISELTGPSGANVLTF TGTGCCATCAGTGAGTTGACAGGACCCTCTGGGGCCAACGTCCTGACTTTC
TRBJ2-7 - TRBV28 - CASSLCLRGFLSYEQYF TGTGCCAGCAGTTTATGTCTTCGAGGTTTCCTGTCCTACGAGCAGTACTTC
TRBJ2-7 TRBD1 TRBV19 - CASSPRDREDEQYF TGTGCCAGTAGCCCCCGGGACAGGGAGGACGAGCAGTACTTC
TRBJ2-7 - TRBV4-1 - CASSQTTGNWYEQYF TGCGCCAGCAGCCAGACTACAGGGAATTGGTACGAGCAGTACTTC
TRBJ1-1 - TRBV28 - CASSLPGLNTEAFF TGTGCCAGCAGTTTGCCAGGGTTGAACACTGAAGCTTTCTTT
TRBJ1-4 - TRBV19 - CASSNTPTGREKLFF TGTGCCAGTAGCAACACACCTACAGGGCGTGAAAAACTGTTTTTT
TRBJ2-7 - TRBV6-2/TRBV6-3 - CASSPRGAWGYEQYF TGTGCCAGCAGCCCACGGGGTGCCTGGGGCTACGAGCAGTACTTC
TRBJ1-6 - TRBV27 - CASRTPGGGNSPLHF TGTGCCAGCAGAACACCGGGGGGCGGAAATTCACCCCTCCACTTT
TRBJ2-3 - TRBV6-2/TRBV6-3 - CASSYSDRILTDTQYF TGTGCCAGCAGTTACTCCGACAGGATACTCACAGATACGCAGTATTTT
TRBJ1-4 TRBD1 TRBV5-4 - CASSITGGGEKLFF TGTGCCAGCAGCATCACAGGGGGAGGTGAAAAACTGTTTTTT
TRBJ2-7 - TRBV28 - CASSLRGSYEQYF TGTGCCAGCAGTCTCAGGGGCTCCTACGAGCAGTACTTC
TRBJ2-1 TRBD2 TRBV7-9 - CASSLATSGVNEQFF TGTGCCAGCAGCTTAGCGACTAGCGGGGTCAATGAGCAGTTCTTC
TRBJ2-2 TRBD1 TRBV27 - CASKAGGPLFF TGTGCCAGCAAAGCAGGGGGCCCACTGTTTTTT
TRBJ2-3 TRBD2 TRBV27 - CASSWVAGSTDTQYF TGTGCCAGCAGTTGGGTAGCGGGGAGCACAGATACGCAGTATTTT
TRBJ1-6 - TRBV4-1 - CASSQLGLDNSPLHF TGCGCCAGCAGCCAGCTCGGACTTGATAATTCACCCCTCCACTTT
TRBJ2-1 TRBD1 TRBV19 once CASTQGAYNEQFF TGTGCCAGTACTCAGGGGGCCTACAATGAGCAGTTCTTC
TRBJ1-1 TRBD1 TRBV10-2 - CASSEVLGQGNTEAFF TGCGCCAGCAGTGAGGTCCTGGGACAGGGAAACACTGAAGCTTTCTTT
TRBJ1-5 - TRBV19 - CASSTTRGSNQPQHF TGTGCCAGTAGTACAACCCGGGGGAGCAATCAGCCCCAGCATTTT
TRBJ1-1 - TRBV5-1 - CASSLAPGVMNTEAFF TGCGCCAGCAGCTTGGCTCCAGGGGTCATGAACACTGAAGCTTTCTTT
TRBJ2-2 - TRBV4-2 - CASRHEGSANTGELFF TGTGCCAGCCGCCACGAGGGCTCCGCGAACACCGGGGAGCTGTTTTTT
TRBJ2-3 TRBD1 TRBV29-1 few CSAGDRGRDTQYF TGCAGCGCTGGGGACAGGGGAAGAGATACGCAGTATTTT
TRBJ1-1 - TRBV5-1 - CASSTPGQNTEAFF TGCGCCAGCAGCACCCCGGGACAGAACACTGAAGCTTTCTTT
TRBJ2-7 - TRBV18 - CASSPPRTALRSYEQYF TGTGCCAGCTCACCACCAAGGACAGCGCTGCGCTCCTACGAGCAGTACTTC
TRBJ1-2 TRBD1 TRBV7-2 - CASSLAGGDYGYTF TGTGCCAGCAGCTTAGCAGGGGGCGACTATGGCTACACCTTC
TRBJ2-3 TRBD1 TRBV10-1 - CASSESGQGVEDTQYF TGCGCCAGCAGTGAGTCGGGACAGGGGGTAGAAGATACGCAGTATTTT
TRBJ1-3 - TRBV28 - CASSSGGSVGNTIYF TGTGCCAGCAGTTCTGGGGGCTCGGTAGGAAACACCATATATTTT
TRBJ1-1 TRBD1 TRBV5-4 - CASSPGQRGTEAFF TGTGCCAGCAGCCCGGGACAGAGGGGTACTGAAGCTTTCTTT
TRBJ2-7 - TRBV7-6 few CASSLGQGFSYYEQYF TGTGCCAGCAGCTTAGGGCAGGGTTTTTCCTACTACGAGCAGTACTTC
TRBJ1-2 TRBD1 TRBV28 - CASSFPGQNHYGYTF TGTGCCAGCAGTTTCCCGGGACAGAACCACTATGGCTACACCTTC
TRBJ1-4 - TRBV2 once CASRSIKGRGGEKLFF TGTGCCAGCAGATCGATAAAAGGGAGAGGTGGTGAAAAACTGTTTTTT
TRBJ1-6 - TRBV9 - CASSVGLEGAGNSPLHF TGTGCCAGCAGCGTAGGACTAGAAGGGGCTGGAAATTCACCCCTCCACTTT
TRBJ2-7 - TRBV14 few CASSRTRQEQYF TGTGCCAGCAGCCGCACAAGACAGGAGCAGTACTTC
TRBJ1-3 - TRBV9 - CASLKRAIYF TGTGCCAGCCTGAAACGGGCCATATATTTT
TRBJ1-2 - TRBV4-3 - CASSRGFTGGDHGYTF TGCGCCAGCAGCCGGGGATTCACTGGGGGGGACCATGGCTACACCTTC
TRBJ1-1 - TRBV6-5 - CASSFRDSNTEAFF TGTGCCAGCAGTTTCCGCGACAGCAACACTGAAGCTTTCTTT
TRBJ2-4 - TRBV10-1 - CASSESVRAKNIQYF TGCGCCAGCAGTGAGTCGGTGAGAGCCAAAAACATTCAGTACTTC
TRBJ2-4 TRBD1 TRBV9 once CASSPDPLGQGAKNIQYF TGTGCCAGCAGCCCAGATCCTTTGGGACAGGGGGCCAAAAACATTCAGTACTTC
TRBJ2-5 TRBD1 TRBV23-1 - CASSQCLDRQETQYF TGCGCCAGCAGTCAATGCCTGGACAGGCAAGAGACCCAGTACTTC